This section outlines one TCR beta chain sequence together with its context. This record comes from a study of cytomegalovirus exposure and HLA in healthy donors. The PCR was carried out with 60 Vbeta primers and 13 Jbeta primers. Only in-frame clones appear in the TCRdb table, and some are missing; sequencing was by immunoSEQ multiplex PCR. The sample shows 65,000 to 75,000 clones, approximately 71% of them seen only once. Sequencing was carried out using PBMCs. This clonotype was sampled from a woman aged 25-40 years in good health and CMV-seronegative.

In DNA, the CDR3 is TGTGCCATCAGTGATGGCGGGGGAAACCAAGAGACCCAGTACTTC. Its protein product is CAISDGGGNQETQYF. The chain combines TRBV10-3 with TRBJ2-5, with TRBD2 matching over 7 bases. CDR1 and CDR2 (germline): ENHRY, SYGVKD. The V and J ends lost 3 bases and 0 bases, in that order; junction bases with no gene match: 4. The CDR3 spans 15 residues.